This T cell receptor beta chain stems from a study of blood T cells in healthy people across ages. As for the study in general: Researchers report that template switching captured about one barcoded beta molecule per two T cells. Findings of the study overall: More naive CD4+ cells and higher diversity marked long-lived donors relative to aged donors.

Isolation per sample recovered at least 7 million PBMCs. Notes on this clonotype: No antigen is known for it.

Combining a sample-barcoded 5' primer with a J-beta primer mix, a second PCR ran for roughly 6 to 12 cycles. One entry per CDR3 protein, called by TCRdb with MiXCR from the 5' RACE reads. The table has 800,000 or so distinct CDR3 sequences, 35% to 60% seen once; the top ten hold around a sixth. The trim removed 11 bases at V and 3 bases at J, leaving 13 bases unmatched. The CDR3 covers 14 residues. The TCR was taken from an older man in good health. The chain uses TRBV12-3 or TRBV12-4 and TRBJ2-7; TRBD1 agrees at 7 bases. The sample comprised blood. The CDR3 DNA reads TGTGCCGCTAGCTCCGGGACAGAATTCTACGAGCAGTACTTC. This translates into CAASSGTEFYEQYF.